This TCR beta chain was documented in a study of blood T cell repertoires in COVID-19. The length of the CDR3 is 13 residues. Trimming cost V 4 bases and J 4 bases, with 11 bases left between them. Per the germline V gene, CDR1 is SGDLS and CDR2 is YYNGEE. The table came from immunoSEQ multiplex PCR; TCRdb's copy has only in-frame clones and leaves some out. The sample contains under 150,000 clones, around 82% of which appear only once. This clone was seen only a few times. The chain combines TRBV9 with TRBJ1-1; D ambiguous. This clonotype originated in a man aged 50 to 59 in a cohort exposed to, infected with or recovered from COVID-19 (not recorded which). The sample was PBMCs or T cells enriched from blood (not recorded which). CDR3 DNA sequence: TGTGCCAGCAGCCCCCCCCTCGGCACTGAAGCTTTCTTT. Translating it yields CASSPPLGTEAFF.